A selection of T cell receptor beta chains follows, all from one sample in a study of T cell repertoires in cytomegalovirus infection. One entry per CDR3 protein, called by TCRdb with MiXCR from the reads. The data show around 740,000 distinct CDR3 sequences, roughly a third seen once. Sequencing used PBMCs. These receptor sequences come from a human donor in good health (CMV status not recorded). Some clones in this sample may be carry-over from other donors' samples. The CDR3 runs from the conserved cysteine through the conserved F or W. Each record gives: J gene, V gene, CDR3 protein.

>TRBJ1-1|TRBV19
CASSMGYRVLNTEAFF
>TRBJ2-2|TRBV6-2/TRBV6-3
CASSYEGAGGELFF
>TRBJ2-7|TRBV11-1
CASRLTGGISYEQYF
>TRBJ2-7|TRBV5-1
CASSLGQVFEQYF
>TRBJ2-2|TRBV5-1
CASSAGVQELFF
>TRBJ2-3|TRBV6-6
CASSYSERGGPDTQYF
>TRBJ2-1|TRBV11-2
CASSHSRWTLYNEQFF
>TRBJ1-4|TRBV28
CASSFDRSSLFF
>TRBJ1-1|TRBV5-1
CASSLKRGQITEAFF
>TRBJ1-3|TRBV12-3/TRBV12-4
CASSSSFPGVPLGNTIYF
>TRBJ2-1|TRBV11-2
CASSLEPGPEQFF
>TRBJ2-7|TRBV5-6
CASSLEGTGASYEQYF
>TRBJ1-4|TRBV15
CATSRGGSSNEKLFF